Described below is a single T cell receptor (beta chain) sequence and its context. Original methodology: Scientists estimated how many nucleated cells there were by amplifying reference gene primers. The table came from immunoSEQ multiplex PCR; TCRdb's copy has only in-frame clones and leaves some out. D and trimming were read from the DNA, whereas the V and J calls and clone size are those reported in that table. The sample holds 300,000 or so clones; over 80% are singletons and the top ten take 3% to 4.5%. CDR3 size: 15 residues. Trimming at V came to 5 bases and at J to 2 bases, leaving 6 bases not matched to a gene. Germline-derived CDR1 and CDR2 are SGHRS and YFSETQ. This specimen comes from a study of blood T cell repertoires in COVID-19. Overall study context: Sites across the United States, Italy and Spain contributed samples from acute and convalescent COVID-19. PBMCs, B-cell-depleted T cells, or T cells provided the cDNA or gDNA that made up the material.

V usage is TRBV5-1 and J usage is TRBJ2-3, with 9 bases that match TRBD2. This sequence originates from a woman aged 40 to 55 with acute or convalescent COVID-19. Material for sequencing was peripheral blood. CDR3 nucleotides: TGCGCCAGCAGAACAGCGGGGGGATTCACAGATACGCAGTATTTT. The encoded protein is CASRTAGGFTDTQYF.